This T cell receptor (beta chain) was identified in a study of blood T cell repertoires in COVID-19. Study-wide context: The study drew acute and convalescent COVID-19 samples from the United States, Italy and Spain. PBMCs, B-cell-depleted T cells, or T cells provided the cDNA or gDNA that made up the material.

This clone was seen just once. Authors' analysis steps: It was from reference gene primer amplification that nucleated cell counts were estimated. Method: immunoSEQ multiplex PCR; TCRdb's copy keeps in-frame clones and lacks some. From that table come the V and J calls and clone size; the DNA was used to work out D and trimming. The sample has more than 200,000 clones, roughly 88% seen once. The CDR3 loop spans 16 amino acids. Germline V gives CDR1 ENHRY, CDR2 SYGVKD. V was pared by 0 bases and J by 7 bases, with 6 bases of the junction left unmatched. Source material: peripheral blood. This TCR was recovered from a woman aged 40 to 49 who had recovered from COVID-19. The genes are TRBV10-3 and TRBJ2-2, with TRBD2 matching 9 bases. The CDR3 loop is CAISESAGGHIGELFF. DNA of the CDR3: TGTGCCATCAGTGAGTCGGCGGGGGGGCACATCGGGGAGCTGTTTTTT.